The text below deals with one T cell receptor (beta chain). This clone was seen more than once but under ten times. What antigen it recognizes has not been identified. Base quality data are lacking; no much larger clone is found one base away. The entire isolated RNA was reverse transcribed using the High Capacity cDNA Reverse Transcription Kit, and thus expressed TCRB transcripts were sequenced. Deep immunoSEQ sequencing was applied to naive, central memory and regulatory T cell samples, giving an average of roughly 3.5 million total reads per sample. Sorted cells were lysed in RLT buffer, and RNA was extracted using DNase-treated RNeasy Micro or Mini kits according to cell number. Each cell subset was processed on its own to prevent cross-contamination, while patient and healthy donor samples were processed together. Using the immunoSEQ multiplex PCR, TCRB sequences were amplified from cDNA into 87-bp fragments spanning the CDR3 region. Sequencing of the amplicons was performed on the Illumina HiSeq platform. In the source study's methods: PCR bias was computationally corrected using synthetic template baselines, reads within Hamming distance 2 were collapsed, and singletons that could not be merged were discarded. Reads were aligned against IMGT to assign V, D and J genes, CDR3 length and insertions or deletions at six rearrangement sites. Within each subset, clonotype counts were normalized to the number of sorted cells before true diversity and Gini coefficients were calculated with the tcR R package. The overlap coefficient, calculated on TCRB nucleotide sequences, was used to quantify repertoire sharing. Out-of-frame TCRB sequences from naive cells were analyzed to stand in for the pre-selection repertoire. Here the immuneACCESS table is served through TCRdb, limited to in-frame sequences with V and J called. Missing clones are a known gap in these copies; in checked studies unresolved V genes cover under half, and the rest lacks a known reason. V and J calls and clone size follow that table, whereas D and trimming were derived from the DNA. The sample records more than 300,000 clones, less than 15% of which are singletons. The leading ten clones occupy 0.019% of the sample.

Each donor gave one peripheral blood draw, averaging approximately 0.12 L, which was collected into heparinised tubes. Naive, central memory, regulatory and stem cell-like memory CD4+ T cells were sorted on a BD FACSAria II using a panel including CD45RO, CCR7, CD25, CD127, CD95 and CD27. Purity was above 98% for every sorted population. PBMCs were isolated right away by Lymphoprep density gradient centrifugation and were stained directly, without culture. Samples were stained and sorted in pairs, with one healthy donor and one patient per experiment, so that batch effects were minimized. The data were taken from a study of beta chain features in type 1 diabetes (dated by TCRdb to about 2018). For the wider study: Mean age, gender distribution, total cell number and subset yield did not differ between patients and healthy donors. A total of 85 million to 140 million sorted cells were examined across all samples, and a strong correlation was observed between cell number per subset and RNA yield. In the study, TCRB repertoires of sorted circulating CD4+ T cell subsets from recently diagnosed type 1 diabetes patients were compared with those of matched healthy donors. Regulatory and stem cell-like memory subsets were isolated from only 8 patients and roughly eight healthy donors, whereas naive and central memory subsets came from all 30 or so donors. The investigation overall reported the following: Because cDNA rather than genomic DNA was sequenced, highly expressing activated cells could have been over-represented, although no difference in activation and CD3 levels was found between groups. Shorter templates might be favored by PCR, yet because patient and control samples were amplified and corrected together, any such skew would affect both groups equally. HLA sub-analyses involved small numbers of individuals, so any influence of HLA type on TCRB rearrangement remained unresolved. Fewer insertions and more nucleotide deletions at VDJ recombination sites were observed in patients with type 1 diabetes, implying thymic rearrangement abnormalities. Naive, central memory and regulatory TCRB repertoires appeared to be more similar among patients than among healthy donors. In all four CD4+ subsets, TCRB CDR3 length was moderately but significantly shorter in type 1 diabetes patients.

The germline V gene encodes CDR1 SNHLY and CDR2 FYNNEI. Spanning cysteine to phenylalanine, the CDR3 consists of 16 amino acids. Only CDR3 DNA remains: 48 bases, in frame from the first base. The V end loses 6 bases and the J end loses 0 bases, and a stretch of 16 bases separates them. The V and J segments used are TRBV2 and TRBJ2-3; tentative D gene TRBD2, with 5 bases matching. The sample taken for sequencing was naive CD4+ T cells from blood. Explained via the paper, the cell subset or site label denotes: true naive CD4+ T cells. This TCR derives from a woman aged 18-29 years in good health. The nucleotide sequence is TGTGCCAGCAGGGCTCGGGCGGGCCCTAGCACAGATACGCAGTATTTT. Protein translation: CASRARAGPSTDTQYF.